Below, one TCR beta chain is given with its context. As originally analysed: The authors estimated nucleated cell counts from reference gene primer amplification. Only in-frame clones appear in the TCRdb table, and some are missing; sequencing was by immunoSEQ multiplex PCR. For V, J and clone size, that table is used; D and trimming come from the DNA. The repertoire holds 300,000 or so clones, with around 80% as singletons. The CDR3 totals 14 residues. The V and J ends lost 2 bases and 8 bases respectively, with 11 bases between them. CDR1 is SGDLS, CDR2 YYNGEE, per germline. The data are from a study of blood T cell repertoires in COVID-19. The overall study: Samples came from the United States, Italy and Spain, spanning acute and convalescent COVID-19.

Sequenced input: peripheral blood. The receptor was isolated from a woman aged 45 to 65 with acute or convalescent COVID-19. The chain is built from TRBV9 and TRBJ1-6; tentative D call: TRBD1 (5 bases). The CDR3 here is CASSVTDTYSPLHF. The CDR3 DNA is TGTGCCAGCAGCGTCACGGACACCTATTCACCCCTCCACTTT. Full variable domain (rest looked up from reference TRBV9 and TRBJ1-6): DSGVTQTPKHLITATGQRVTLRCSPRSGDLSVYWYQQSLDQGLQFLIQYYNGEERAKGNILERFSAQQFPDLHSELNLSSLELGDSALYFCASSVTDTYSPLHFGNGTRLTVT.